The next 4 T cell receptor beta chains were all read from a single sample in a study of T-cell reconstitution after alpha-beta-depleted transplantation in children. The TCRbeta library incorporated unique molecular identifiers. One entry per CDR3 protein results from TCRdb running MiXCR on the PCR reads. The sample carries approximately 350,000 distinct CDR3 sequences, less than 15% recorded once. The sample was PBMCs, taken from the stem cell graft. Receptors originate from a human donor who donated a stem cell graft to a child with Fanconi anemia.

The chain joins TRBV6-2 or TRBV6-3 to TRBJ2-1; no definite D call. The CDR3 spans 15 residues. The germline CDR1 and CDR2 sequences are MNHEY and SVGEGT. The germline V and J ends were trimmed by 5 bases and 1 base, with 12 bases remaining between them. The CDR3 reads CASSLLLGSYNEQFF. The DNA for the CDR3 is TGTGCCAGCAGTCTTCTATTGGGGTCCTACAATGAGCAGTTCTTC.

This clonotype appeared a few times. This chain links TRBV11-2 with TRBJ2-3, with D unclear. Trimming pared 0 bases from V and 0 bases from J, leaving 22 bases between. The germline CDR1 and CDR2 sequences are SGHAT and FQNNGV. The CDR3 has 20 residues. DNA for the CDR3: TGTGCCAGCAGCTTAGATGTTAAGGAACCTCAGAAACCTAGCACAGATACGCAGTATTTT. It is translated as CASSLDVKEPQKPSTDTQYF.

This clonotype was detected only a few times. This rearrangement joins TRBV6-2 or TRBV6-3 to TRBJ1-6; D unclear. CDR3 length equals 14 residues. The germline V gene has CDR1 MNHEY and CDR2 SVGEGT. Trimming pared 4 bases from V and 4 bases from J, leaving 8 bases between. The CDR3 spells CASSSTVYNSPLHF. The CDR3 bases are TGTGCCAGCAGTTCGACGGTATATAATTCACCCCTCCACTTT.

This clonotype has more than one count but fewer than ten. The CDR3 bases are TGTGCCACCAGCAGACCTTCAGGGAGATTAAGGACTGAAGCTTTCTTT. Its protein product is CATSRPSGRLRTEAFF. The genes are TRBV15 and TRBJ1-1; tentative D call: TRBD1 (5 bases). Germline V gene sequence: CDR1 LNHNV, CDR2 YYDKDF (reference sequence). V was pared by 2 bases and J by 5 bases, with 18 bases between. This CDR3 has 16 residues.